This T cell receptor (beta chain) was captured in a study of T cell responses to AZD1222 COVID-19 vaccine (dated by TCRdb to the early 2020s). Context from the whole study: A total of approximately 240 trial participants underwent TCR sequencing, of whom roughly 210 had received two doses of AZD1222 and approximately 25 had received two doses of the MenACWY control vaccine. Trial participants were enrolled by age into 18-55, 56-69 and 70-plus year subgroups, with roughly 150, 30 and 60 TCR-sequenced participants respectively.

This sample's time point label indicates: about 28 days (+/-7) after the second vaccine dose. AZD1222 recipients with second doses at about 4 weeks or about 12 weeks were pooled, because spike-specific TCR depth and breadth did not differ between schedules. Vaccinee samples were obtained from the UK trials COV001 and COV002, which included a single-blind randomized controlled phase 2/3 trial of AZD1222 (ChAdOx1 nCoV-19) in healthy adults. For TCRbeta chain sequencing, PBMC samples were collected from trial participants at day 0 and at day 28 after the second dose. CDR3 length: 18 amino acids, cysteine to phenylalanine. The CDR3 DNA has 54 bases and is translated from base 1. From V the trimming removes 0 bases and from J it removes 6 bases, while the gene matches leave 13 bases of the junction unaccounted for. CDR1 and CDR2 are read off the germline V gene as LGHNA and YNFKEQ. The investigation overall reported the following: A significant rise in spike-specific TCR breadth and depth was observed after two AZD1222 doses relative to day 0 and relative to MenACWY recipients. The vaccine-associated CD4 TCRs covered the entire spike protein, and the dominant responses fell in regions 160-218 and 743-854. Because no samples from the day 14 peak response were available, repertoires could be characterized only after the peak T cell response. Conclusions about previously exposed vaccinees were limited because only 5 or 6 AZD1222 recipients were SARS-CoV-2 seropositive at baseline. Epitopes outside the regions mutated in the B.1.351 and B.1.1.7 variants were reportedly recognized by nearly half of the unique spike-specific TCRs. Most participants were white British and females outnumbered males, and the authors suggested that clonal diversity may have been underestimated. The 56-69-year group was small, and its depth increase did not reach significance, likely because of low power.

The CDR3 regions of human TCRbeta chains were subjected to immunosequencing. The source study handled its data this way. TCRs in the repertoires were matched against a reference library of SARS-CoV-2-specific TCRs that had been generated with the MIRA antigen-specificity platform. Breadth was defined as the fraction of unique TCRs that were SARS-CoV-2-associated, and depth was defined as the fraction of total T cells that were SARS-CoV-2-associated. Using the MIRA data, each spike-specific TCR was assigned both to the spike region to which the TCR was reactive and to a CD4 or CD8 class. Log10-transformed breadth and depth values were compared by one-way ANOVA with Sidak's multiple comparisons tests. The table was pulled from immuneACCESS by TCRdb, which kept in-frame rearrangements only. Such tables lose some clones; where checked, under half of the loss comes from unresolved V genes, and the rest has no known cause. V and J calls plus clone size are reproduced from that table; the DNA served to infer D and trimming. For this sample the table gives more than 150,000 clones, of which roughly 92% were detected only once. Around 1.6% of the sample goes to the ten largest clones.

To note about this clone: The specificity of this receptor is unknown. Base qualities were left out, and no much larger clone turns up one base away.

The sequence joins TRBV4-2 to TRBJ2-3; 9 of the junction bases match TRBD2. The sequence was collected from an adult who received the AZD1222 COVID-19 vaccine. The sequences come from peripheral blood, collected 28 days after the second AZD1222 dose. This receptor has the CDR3 CASSQDLAGGAKGDTQYF. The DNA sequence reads TGTGCCAGCAGCCAAGATTTGGCGGGAGGGGCCAAGGGGGATACGCAGTATTTT.